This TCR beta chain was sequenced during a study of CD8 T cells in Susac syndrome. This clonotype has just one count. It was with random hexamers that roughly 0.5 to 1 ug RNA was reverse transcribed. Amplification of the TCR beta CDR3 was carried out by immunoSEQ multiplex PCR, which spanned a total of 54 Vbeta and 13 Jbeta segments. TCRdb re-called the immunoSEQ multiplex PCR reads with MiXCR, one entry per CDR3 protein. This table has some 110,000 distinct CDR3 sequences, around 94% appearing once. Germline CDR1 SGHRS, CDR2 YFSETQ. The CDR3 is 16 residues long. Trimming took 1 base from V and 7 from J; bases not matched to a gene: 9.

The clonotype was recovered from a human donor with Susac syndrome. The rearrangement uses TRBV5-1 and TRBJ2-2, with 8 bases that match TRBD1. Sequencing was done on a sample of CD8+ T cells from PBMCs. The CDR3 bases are TGCGCCAGCAGCTTGTTCCAGGGGGCTCCCGGCGGGGAGCTGTTTTTT. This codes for CASSLFQGAPGGELFF. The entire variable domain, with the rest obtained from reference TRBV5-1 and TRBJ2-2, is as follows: KAGVTQTPRYLIKTRGQQVTLSCSPISGHRSVSWYQQTPGQGLQFLFEYFSETQRNKGNFPGRFSGRQFSNSRSEMNVSTLELGDSALYLCASSLFQGAPGGELFFGEGSRLTVL.